Following are 25 T cell receptor beta chains from one sample sequenced in a study of blood T cell repertoires in COVID-19. The repertoire was sequenced with immunoSEQ multiplex PCR; TCRdb's copy has only in-frame clones and lacks some. In the table there are 250,000 or so clones, around 91% of which are singletons. Sequences were obtained from peripheral blood. The receptor source for this set is a woman in her sixties or seventies with COVID-19, enrolled during active disease.

The V and J genes are TRBV7-9 and TRBJ1-5; D remains unclear. The V and J ends lost 0 bases and 1 base respectively, with 13 bases between them. CDR1 SEHNR and CDR2 FQNEAQ come from the germline V gene (reference sequence). This CDR3 comprises 17 residues. In DNA, the CDR3 is TGTGCCAGCAGCTTAGCCGGTTCGGGATACAGCAATCAGCCCCAGCATTTT. It translates to CASSLAGSGYSNQPQHF.

The sample holds a few counts of this clone. The rearrangement joins TRBV7-3 to TRBJ2-1, with 9 bases aligning to TRBD2. Germline V gene lookup returns CDR1 SGHTA and CDR2 FQGTGA. The CDR3 consists of 13 residues. V dropped 4 bases and J dropped 6; count of bases not matched to a gene: 1. CDR3 sequence reads: CASSSRGGNEQFF. In nucleotides, the CDR3 is TGTGCCAGCAGCTCGCGGGGGGGCAATGAGCAGTTCTTC.

The gene calls are TRBV19 and TRBJ1-4; 7 bases fit TRBD1. Trimming at V came to 10 bases and at J to 7 bases, leaving 18 bases not matched to a gene. CDR1 and CDR2 (germline): LNHDA, SQIVND (reference sequence). This CDR3 contains 16 residues. CDR3 nucleotide sequence: TGTGCCACCACCACCGCGACAGGGTCGATTGGTGAAAAACTGTTTTTT. Translation gives CATTTATGSIGEKLFF.

V gene TRBV7-9 combines with J gene TRBJ1-2; no definite D call. CDR3 length: 14 amino acids. The germline V gene encodes CDR1 SEHNR and CDR2 FQNEAQ (reference sequence). Deletions cut 1 base from V and 7 bases from J, with 13 bases between. CDR3 amino acids: CASSLGGSSGGYTF. The CDR3 DNA is TGTGCCAGCAGCTTAGGCGGGAGTTCGGGTGGCTACACCTTC.

V is TRBV19 and J is TRBJ1-1; TRBD1 matches at 8 bases. Germline V CDR1 and CDR2: LNHDA, SQIVND (reference sequence). Germline trimming cut 6 bases from V and 3 bases from J; bases unmatched to any gene: 3. The CDR3 sequence is 13 residues long. The CDR3 DNA is TGTGCCAGTAGACAGGACAGGGACACTGAAGCTTTCTTT. Amino acid sequence: CASRQDRDTEAFF.

In this sample, this clone turned up a few times. V usage is TRBV18 and J usage is TRBJ2-5; 7 nucleotides agree with TRBD1. The ends lost 4 bases at V and 1 base at J; junction bases unmatched: 6. Per germline, CDR1 KGHSH and CDR2 LQKENI. The CDR3 spans 15 residues. The CDR3 DNA reads TGTGCCAGCTCACGTAGACAGGGTTTCCAAGAGACCCAGTACTTC. Translating it yields CASSRRQGFQETQYF.

The V gene is TRBV3-1 (or the pseudogene TRBV3-2), the J gene TRBJ2-3, with TRBD1 matching 8 bases. The CDR3 has 15 residues. The ends lost 5 bases at V and 3 bases at J; junction bases unmatched: 7. Germline CDR1 LGHDT, CDR2 YNNKEL (reference sequence). The CDR3 protein is CASSTTGAETDTQYF. CDR3 DNA: TGTGCCAGCAGCACGACAGGGGCTGAGACAGATACGCAGTATTTT.

V gene TRBV11-2 combines with J gene TRBJ1-4, with D perhaps TRBD1 (6 bases). Per the germline V gene, CDR1 is SGHAT and CDR2 is FQNNGV. Trimming left V 5 bases short and J 5 bases short, with 15 bases between. This CDR3 region has 15 residues. This chain's CDR3 is CASSNPGVTNEKLFF. DNA of the CDR3: TGTGCCAGCAGCAATCCAGGGGTAACAAATGAAAAACTGTTTTTT.

V usage is TRBV13 and J usage is TRBJ2-7, with 8 bases lining up with TRBD2. The trim removed 1 base at V and 3 bases at J, leaving 11 bases unmatched. The germline gives CDR1 PRHDT, CDR2 FYEKMQ (reference sequence). CDR3 size: 17 residues. CDR3 sequence (DNA): TGTGCCAGCAGCTTAGTAGCGGGACGGGGACTCAGCTACGAGCAGTACTTC. It translates to CASSLVAGRGLSYEQYF. The full variable domain, with the rest looked up from reference TRBV13 and TRBJ2-7, is AAGVIQSPRHLIKEKRETATLKCYPIPRHDTVYWYQQGPGQDPQFLISFYEKMQSDKGSIPDRFSAQQFSDYHSELNMSSLELGDSALYFCASSLVAGRGLSYEQYFGPGTRLTVT.

The chain joins TRBV11-2 to TRBJ2-3; TRBD1 is a possible D gene (5 bases). The CDR3 sequence is 16 residues long. Germline V gene lookup returns CDR1 SGHAT and CDR2 FQNNGV. The germline V and J ends were trimmed by 5 bases and 1 base, with 16 bases remaining between them. The CDR3 here is CASSLNSGHGTDTQYF. Written as DNA, the CDR3 is TGTGCCAGCAGCCTAAATTCAGGGCACGGCACAGATACGCAGTATTTT.

The DNA of the CDR3 is TGTGCCAGCGGCGGGACAGTCATTGAAGCTTTCTTT. Amino acid sequence: CASGGTVIEAFF. The chain uses TRBV6-5 and TRBJ1-1; TRBD1 matches 7 bases. CDR1 MNHEY and CDR2 SVGAGI come from the germline V gene. The CDR3 sequence is 12 residues long. J was trimmed by 7 bases and V by 8 bases; bases with no gene match: 7.

J is TRBJ1-4 and V is TRBV9, with 9 bases that match TRBD1. CDR3 length: 15 amino acids. Germline lookup yields CDR1 SGDLS and CDR2 YYNGEE. V lost 3 bases and J lost 8; bases outside the gene matches: 8. The CDR3 spells CASSELQGAREKLFF. The DNA for the CDR3 is TGTGCCAGCAGCGAATTACAGGGGGCGCGCGAAAAACTGTTTTTT.

V is TRBV5-1 and J is TRBJ1-1; D might be TRBD1 (6 bases). The germline gives CDR1 SGHRS, CDR2 YFSETQ. The CDR3 contains 15 residues. The ends were cut back, 4 bases at V and 1 base at J, with 14 bases in the middle. CDR3 in amino acids: CASSDQPGENTEAFF. The CDR3 DNA reads TGCGCCAGCAGCGACCAGCCAGGGGAGAACACTGAAGCTTTCTTT. Full variable domain (outside the CDR3, taken from reference TRBV5-1 and TRBJ1-1): KAGVTQTPRYLIKTRGQQVTLSCSPISGHRSVSWYQQTPGQGLQFLFEYFSETQRNKGNFPGRFSGRQFSNSRSEMNVSTLELGDSALYLCASSDQPGENTEAFFGQGTRLTVV.

The rearrangement links TRBV9 to TRBJ2-2, with TRBD2 matching 7 bases. Germline V gives CDR1 SGDLS, CDR2 YYNGEE. The CDR3 covers 15 residues. J lost 6 bases, V lost 0 bases, and 5 bases had no gene match. Here the CDR3 reads CASSVAGLAAGELFF. The CDR3 nucleotides read TGTGCCAGCAGCGTAGCGGGGCTAGCGGCCGGGGAGCTGTTTTTT.

This clone occurred a few times. This sequence joins TRBV5-1 and TRBJ1-1, with D perhaps matching TRBD1 (6 bases). CDR1 SGHRS and CDR2 YFSETQ come from the germline V gene. The CDR3 runs 13 residues. The V gene lost 4 bases and the J gene lost 1 base, with 8 bases spanning the gap. CDR3 residues: CASSMGQNTEAFF. Here the CDR3 DNA reads TGCGCCAGCAGCATGGGACAGAACACTGAAGCTTTCTTT.

This clone appeared a few times. The rearrangement uses TRBV10-3 and TRBJ1-2; D uncertain. The length of the CDR3 is 14 residues. Trimming pared 11 bases from V and 0 bases from J, leaving 16 bases between. CDR1 and CDR2 (germline): ENHRY, SYGVKD. CDR3 residues: CASSPTDPNYGYTF. The CDR3 DNA follows: TGTGCCTCATCCCCTACAGATCCTAACTATGGCTACACCTTC.

There are a few counts of this clone. The genes are TRBV15 and TRBJ1-5; D uncertain. This CDR3 spans 16 amino acids. Germline V lookup: CDR1 LNHNV, CDR2 YYDKDF (reference sequence). Trimming pared 0 bases from V and 4 bases from J, leaving 13 bases between. CDR3 in DNA: TGTGCCACCAGCAGAGATTTGGGCAACCCAAATCAGCCCCAGCATTTT. Its protein product is CATSRDLGNPNQPQHF.

Here the CDR3 DNA reads TGCAGTGCTAGTCAACAGGGATCGTATGGCTACACCTTC. Residues: CSASQQGSYGYTF. This chain uses TRBV20-1 with TRBJ1-2; D is perhaps TRBD1 (6 bases). Trimming pared 3 bases from V and 5 bases from J, leaving 13 bases between. The CDR3 runs to 13 residues. Germline loops: CDR1 DFQATT, CDR2 SNEGSKA (reference sequence).

The chain employs TRBV5-1 and TRBJ2-1; possibly TRBD1 for D (6 bases). The CDR3 length is 12 residues. Germline V gene data show CDR1 as SGHRS and CDR2 as YFSETQ. The germline V and J ends were trimmed by 2 bases and 6 bases, with 6 bases remaining between them. CDR3 protein: CASSLQGNEQFF. The CDR3 region has the DNA TGCGCCAGCAGCTTACAGGGCAATGAGCAGTTCTTC.

This sequence joins TRBV7-3 and TRBJ1-2; 7 positions agree with TRBD1. V shed 1 base, J shed 4 bases, and the junction held 3 bases outside the gene matches. Germline V gene sequence: CDR1 SGHTA, CDR2 FQGTGA. The CDR3 runs 14 residues. CDR3 loop: CASSLSAGGYGYTF. CDR3 DNA: TGTGCCAGCAGCTTAAGTGCAGGGGGCTATGGCTACACCTTC. The variable domain in full, with the rest retrieved from reference TRBV7-3 and TRBJ1-2, is GAGVSQTPSNKVTEKGKYVELRCDPISGHTALYWYRQSLGQGPEFLIYFQGTGAADDSGLPNDRFFAVRPEGSVSTLKIQRTERGDSAVYLCASSLSAGGYGYTFGSGTRLTVV.

The rearrangement uses TRBV5-1 and TRBJ2-2; the D gene is possibly TRBD2 (6 bases). Trimming stripped 3 bases from V and 7 bases from J, with 13 bases between. The CDR3 extends over 14 amino acids. Germline V gene lookup returns CDR1 SGHRS and CDR2 YFSETQ. Here the CDR3 DNA reads TGCGCCAGCAGCTCCGGTGGGGAGGTCGGGGAGCTGTTTTTT. This encodes CASSSGGEVGELFF.

In its sample, this clone was seen once. V gene TRBV15 combines with J gene TRBJ2-3; D uncertain. V dropped 4 bases and J dropped 7 bases, with 9 bases sitting between them. Germline V gene data show CDR1 as LNHNV and CDR2 as YYDKDF (reference sequence). The CDR3 is made up of 12 amino acids. As DNA, the CDR3 is TGTGCCACCAGCATTGGAGTAAATACGCAGTATTTT. It translates to CATSIGVNTQYF.

V gene TRBV27 combines with J gene TRBJ2-1, with TRBD2 matching 7 bases. Per the germline V gene, CDR1 is MNHEY and CDR2 is SMNVEV (reference sequence). V shed 7 bases and J 9 bases; nucleotides not matched to a gene: 3. The CDR3 sequence is 11 residues long. The CDR3 region has the DNA TGTGCCAGCACGGCGGGGGTTGAGCAGTTCTTC. It yields the protein CASTAGVEQFF.

In its sample, this clone was seen a few times. The chain employs TRBV18 and TRBJ1-1; D uncertain. From germline, CDR1 is KGHSH and CDR2 LQKENI. This CDR3 is built from 15 residues. Trimming took off 0 bases at V and 3 bases at J, with 11 bases between the two ends. CDR3 coding DNA: TGTGCCAGCTCACCACCTGGGTTGAGGGACACTGAAGCTTTCTTT. Translating it yields CASSPPGLRDTEAFF.

The CDR3 nucleotides read TGTGCCAGCAGCTTAGTGCGGCGGGGGCTCTCCTACGAGCAGTACTTC. Its protein is CASSLVRRGLSYEQYF. The gene calls are TRBV7-8 and TRBJ2-7; a weak D match, TRBD2 (7 bases). The CDR3 runs 16 residues. CDR1 is SGHVS and CDR2 is FQNEAQ in the germline V gene. V was shortened by 1 base and J by 0 bases, with 13 bases between the two germline ends.